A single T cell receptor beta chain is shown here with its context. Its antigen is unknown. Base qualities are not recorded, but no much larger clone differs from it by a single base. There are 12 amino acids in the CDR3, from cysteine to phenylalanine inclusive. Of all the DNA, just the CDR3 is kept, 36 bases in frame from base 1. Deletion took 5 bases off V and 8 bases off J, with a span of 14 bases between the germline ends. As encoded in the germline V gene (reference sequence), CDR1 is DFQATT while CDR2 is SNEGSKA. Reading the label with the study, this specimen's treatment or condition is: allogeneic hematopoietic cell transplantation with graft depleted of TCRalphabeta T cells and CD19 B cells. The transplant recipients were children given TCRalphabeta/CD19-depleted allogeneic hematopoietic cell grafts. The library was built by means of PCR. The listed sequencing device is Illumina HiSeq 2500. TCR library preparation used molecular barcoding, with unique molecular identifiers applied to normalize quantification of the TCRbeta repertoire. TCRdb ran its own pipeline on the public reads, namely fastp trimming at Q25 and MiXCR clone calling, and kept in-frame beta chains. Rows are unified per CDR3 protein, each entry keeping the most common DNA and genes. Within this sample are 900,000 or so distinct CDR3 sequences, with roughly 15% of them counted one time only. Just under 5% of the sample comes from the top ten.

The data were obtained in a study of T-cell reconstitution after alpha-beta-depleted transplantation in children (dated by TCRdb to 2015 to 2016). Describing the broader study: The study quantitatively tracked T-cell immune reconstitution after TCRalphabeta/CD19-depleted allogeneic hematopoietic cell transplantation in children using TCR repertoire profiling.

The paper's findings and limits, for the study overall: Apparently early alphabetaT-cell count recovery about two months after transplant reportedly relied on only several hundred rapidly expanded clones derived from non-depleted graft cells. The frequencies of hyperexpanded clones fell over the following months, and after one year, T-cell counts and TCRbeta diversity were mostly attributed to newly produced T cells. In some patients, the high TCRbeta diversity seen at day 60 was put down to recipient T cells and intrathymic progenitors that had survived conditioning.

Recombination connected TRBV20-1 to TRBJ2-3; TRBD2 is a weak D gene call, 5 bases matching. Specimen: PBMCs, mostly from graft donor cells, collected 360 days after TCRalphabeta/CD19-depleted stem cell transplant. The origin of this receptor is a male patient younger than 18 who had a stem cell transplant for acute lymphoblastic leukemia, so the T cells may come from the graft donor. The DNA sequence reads TGCAGTGCTTTCCCGGACTTTGGTACGCAGTATTTT. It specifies CSAFPDFGTQYF.